This T cell receptor beta chain was sequenced during a study of shared clonotypes between healthy human individuals (TCRdb year 2020). For context, the study as a whole: The cohort included a few men and a couple of women between 18 and 49 years of age. The study deeply sequenced blood TCR repertoires of about 5 healthy adults to estimate repertoire size and the extent of clonotype sharing between individuals. To increase sequencing depth and limit assay-specific biases, TCR repertoire library preparation and sequencing were carried out by different laboratories using diverse techniques. Per donor, leukapheresis produced somewhere between about 0.94 and 9.5 billion PBMCs.

Using the deep immunoSEQ assay, TCR CDR3 regions were amplified from genomic DNA by multiplex PCR. Extracted genomic DNA from each cell subset was distributed evenly across all wells of several immunoSEQ 96-well plates, and each plate was treated as a replicate. For unsorted PBMC, each replicate PCR was loaded with around 300 ng genomic DNA, equivalent to roughly 31,000 T cell genomes. Unsorted PBMC genomic DNA was sequenced across ten immunoSEQ deep assay plates. Purified libraries were measured with a Qubit 3.0 fluorometer, size-checked on a Bioanalyzer 2100, and measured again with the KAPA Library Quantification kit. Each immunoSEQ 96-well plate was sequenced on its own single-read 150-cycle Illumina NextSeq 550 flow cell. The paper's data handling went like this. The immunoSEQ output contained only junctional sequences without quality scores, so filtering could not match that applied to full-length reads. Sequences were annotated with PyIR, a Python wrapper for IgBLAST v1.9, using IMGT germline references to assign V/J genes and CDR3. Reads were filtered out if the reads had weak V/J assignments (E-value above 1e-6), no CDR3, stop codons, out-of-frame junctions, or ambiguous translated residues. V3J clonotypes were defined as sequences sharing the same inferred V gene, J gene, and CDR3 amino acid sequence. Percentage overlap between repertoires was computed as shared unique clonotypes divided by the size of the smaller repertoire. Richness of each repertoire was evaluated using RTK rarefaction, the Chao1 estimator, and Recon v2.1 estimates of unobserved clonotypes. TCRdb provides this immuneACCESS table in a form limited to in-frame rearrangements. Some clones are lacking; in checked studies, under half of them reflect an unresolved V gene, and why the rest are absent is not known. V and J calls and clone size are copied from that table; D and trimming were computed from the DNA. Recorded for this sample are 400,000 to 500,000 clones; 79% of them occurred a single time. Of the sample, about an eighth falls within the top ten clones.

The CDR3 sequence holds 14 residues, the cysteine and phenylalanine included. Only CDR3 DNA is held: 42 bases, read in frame from base 1. V is reduced by 3 bases and J by 4 bases, leaving a spacing of 10 bases between them. Per the germline V gene, SNHLY is the CDR1 and FYNNEI is the CDR2. To note about this clone: This clone's antigen is unknown. The record has no base qualities; no much larger clone is one base away.

The investigation overall reported the following: Sampling was limited to blood, and TCR repertoires in tissue likely differ from TCR repertoires in blood. Because the study included a small number of donors, the genetic and exposure-history diversity represented was limited. Pairwise subsampling led to the expectation that sequencing depth would affect the degree of clonotype sharing among donors.

The donors were healthy, HIV-negative adults who had no recently reported acute infections or vaccinations. All donors were Caucasian adults living in Nashville, Tennessee, USA. For unsorted samples, some 100 million PBMCs were counted, and genomic DNA was extracted using the QIAamp DNA Blood Mini kit. Blood was collected by leukapheresis, and PBMCs were isolated by Ficoll-Histopaque density gradient centrifugation and then cryopreserved in liquid nitrogen vapor phase. This clonotype was obtained from a middle-aged woman in good health. Some clones in this sample may be carry-over from other donors' samples. Sequencing input: PBMCs. The V and J genes are TRBV2 and TRBJ1-3; possibly the D gene is TRBD1, per 6 matching bases. CDR3 sequence: CASSEQGSGNTIYF. In nucleotide form, the sequence is TGTGCCAGCAGTGAGCAGGGGTCAGGAAACACCATATATTTT. Extended through the reference TRBV2 and TRBJ1-3 proteins, this CDR3 yields the full variable domain: EPEVTQTPSHQVTQMGQEVILRCVPISNHLYFYWYRQILGQKVEFLVSFYNNEISEKSEIFDDQFSVERPDGSNFTLKIRSTKLEDSAMYFCASSEQGSGNTIYFGEGSWLTVV.